The sequence of this T cell receptor beta chain was determined in a study of blood T cell repertoires in COVID-19. Study background: The origin of the acute and convalescent COVID-19 samples was the United States, Italy and Spain. Sample material is recorded as cDNA or gDNA derived from T cells, B-cell-depleted T cells, or PBMCs.

The CDR3 totals 13 residues. Germline CDR1 is DFQATT and CDR2 is SNEGSKA (reference sequence). Trimming removed 3 bases from V and 12 bases from J, with 15 bases in between. Methods used by the authors: Nucleated cell counts were estimated from reference gene primer amplification. Sequenced by immunoSEQ multiplex PCR; TCRdb stores in-frame clones only, minus some. V and J calls plus clone size are reproduced from that table; the DNA served to infer D and trimming. The table has over 200,000 clones, around 80% seen once. The sequencing input was peripheral blood. The sequence was obtained from a woman between 45 and 60 years old with acute or convalescent COVID-19. The chain joins TRBV20-1 to TRBJ1-6, with no clear D. As DNA, the CDR3 is TGCAGTGCTAGTGAGGGCGCGTTTCAACCCCTCCACTTT. Its protein is CSASEGAFQPLHF.